This T cell receptor (beta chain) emerged from a study of vaccination effects on CD4 cells after COVID-19. Antigen-specific CD4+ T cells were expanded with viral peptide pools in the ViraFEST assay before sequencing. Culture lasted about ten days before CD4+ T cell isolation. All participants had two doses of either the BNT162b2 or mRNA-1273 vaccine. The J segment lost 7 bases and the V segment lost 4 bases, leaving 3 bases of the junction unmatched. This CDR3 comprises 13 residues. Per the germline V gene, CDR1 is SEHNR and CDR2 is FQNEAQ (reference sequence). There are a few counts of this clone. Its antigen remains unidentified. Regarding the study as a whole: At late timepoints after vaccination, vaccine- and infection-induced clones shrank markedly.

Profiling relied on immunoSEQ multiplex PCR, and the TCRdb table lists in-frame clones only, not all of them. This sample has approximately 17,000 clones, with approximately 70% found just once. This specimen was CD4+ T cells from PBMCs cultured with SARS-CoV-2 spike peptides, taken after COVID-19 vaccination. This clonotype was sampled from a human donor who received a COVID-19 vaccine. The V call is TRBV7-9, the J call TRBJ2-2, with 7 bases that match TRBD1. CDR3 sequence: CASSSQGFGELFF. CDR3 coding DNA: TGTGCCAGCAGCTCACAGGGGTTCGGGGAGCTGTTTTTT.